The text below deals with one TCR beta chain. Treatment given: preoperative locoregional IRX-2 cytokine immunotherapy. This phase Ib study tested locoregional IRX-2 cytokine immunotherapy given before surgery. This record comes from a study of preoperative IRX-2 immunotherapy in early breast cancer. The CDR3 runs to 16 residues. Per the germline V gene, CDR1 is LNHDA and CDR2 is SQIVND (reference sequence). V was pared by 2 bases and J by 6 bases, with 8 bases of the junction left unmatched. Sequencing used immunoSEQ multiplex PCR; TCRdb keeps in-frame clones, though not all of them. There are around 43,000 clones in the sample; 60% to 80% occur only once, and 1% to 1.5% lies in the top ten.

This chain connects TRBV19 to TRBJ1-5, with 9 nucleotides matching TRBD1. The clonotype originates from a human donor with breast cancer. This specimen consisted of tumor tissue, obtained after IRX-2 immunotherapy. CDR3 coding DNA: TGTGCCAGTAGTATAACGGGACAGGGCCCCGGTCAGCCCCAGCATTTT. This translates into CASSITGQGPGQPQHF.